Below are 4 T cell receptor beta chains sequenced from a single sample in a study of blood T cell repertoires in COVID-19 (dated by TCRdb to 2018 to 2021). Library preparation employed the immunoSEQ multiplex PCR assay. Entries here come from immuneACCESS through TCRdb and include only in-frame sequences with V and J called. Some clones fail to appear in such tables; in the studies checked, an unresolved V gene covers under half of the shortfall, and the cause of the remainder is unknown. For this sample the table gives 81,000 or so clones, of which about 84% were detected only once. The top ten hold approximately 8.1% of the sample. The sample comprised peripheral blood. The origin of the receptors is a man aged 45 to 65 with active COVID-19.

The count of this clone is one. The chain has TRBV16 and TRBJ2-2; no reliable D call. The V end was cut by 2 bases, the J end by 0 bases, with 7 bases between. Germline assignment: CDR1 KGHSY and CDR2 FQNENV. There are 15 residues in the CDR3. CDR3 DNA sequence: TGTGCCAGCAGCCAAGTCAGGTCGAACACCGGGGAGCTGTTTTTT. Amino acids: CASSQVRSNTGELFF. The variable domain in full, with the rest retrieved from reference TRBV16 and TRBJ2-2, is GEEVAQTPKHLVRGEGQKAKLYCAPIKGHSYVFWYQQVLKNEFKFLISFQNENVFDETGMPKERFSAKCLPNSPCSLEIQATKLEDSAVYFCASSQVRSNTGELFFGEGSRLTVL.

The chain has TRBV4-3 and TRBJ1-5, with 8 bases fitting TRBD1. CDR3 size: 15 residues. CDR1 LGHNA and CDR2 YSLEER come from the germline V gene. V dropped 2 bases and J dropped 6; count of bases not matched to a gene: 6. The CDR3 here is CASSQRTGQGQPQHF. The CDR3 DNA follows: TGCGCCAGCAGCCAAAGGACAGGGCAGGGTCAGCCCCAGCATTTT.

The chain uses TRBV18 and TRBJ1-2, with 9 nucleotides matching TRBD1. Per the germline V gene, CDR1 is KGHSH and CDR2 is LQKENI. The CDR3 has 16 residues. Trimming removed 5 bases from V and 6 bases from J; junction bases left unmatched: 13. The CDR3 reads CASSYTAGTGNDGYTF. CDR3 DNA: TGTGCCAGCTCATACACGGCCGGGACAGGGAATGATGGCTACACCTTC.

The chain recombines TRBV5-5 with TRBJ2-7, with D possibly matching TRBD2 (6 bases). V shed 6 bases and J shed 0 bases, with 13 bases lying between them. The germline V gene has CDR1 SGHKS and CDR2 YYEKEE (reference sequence). The CDR3 runs 14 residues. In nucleotides, the CDR3 is TGTGCCAGCACCCGATCCGGGAGCTCCTACGAGCAGTACTTC. As protein: CASTRSGSSYEQYF.